The rows below give T cell receptor beta chains drawn from one sample of a study of blood T cell repertoires in COVID-19. The assay was immunoSEQ multiplex PCR, and TCRdb's table has in-frame clones only and misses some. The sample lists about 230,000 clones; about 85% were seen once. Material: peripheral blood. The receptor source for this set is a man in his forties with acute or convalescent COVID-19. Both conserved end residues are part of each CDR3. Each record gives: clone size, V gene, D gene, J gene, CDR3 DNA, CDR3 protein. A D gene is named only where the DNA matches it firmly. Clone size is shown for a subset of rows, as once, few, many or a class of expanded clone.

size: .; V: TRBV7-9; D: .; J: TRBJ2-1; DNA: TGTGCCAGCAGCTTAGAGGGCAGGGGCCATGAGCAGTTCTTC; CDR3: CASSLEGRGHEQFF
size: .; V: TRBV7-9; D: .; J: TRBJ1-2; DNA: TGTGCCAGCAGCTCAACAGGCGAGTATGGCTACACCTTC; CDR3: CASSSTGEYGYTF
size: few; V: TRBV5-5; D: TRBD1; J: TRBJ1-6; DNA: TGTGCCAGCAGCTCTCATCCGGGACAGGGGACGGATTCACCCCTCCACTTT; CDR3: CASSSHPGQGTDSPLHF
size: few; V: TRBV6-5; D: TRBD1; J: TRBJ1-1; DNA: TGTGCCAGCAGTCGGGACAGGGGAAACACTGAAGCTTTCTTT; CDR3: CASSRDRGNTEAFF
size: few; V: TRBV20-1; D: .; J: TRBJ2-5; DNA: TGCAGTGCTAGTGCGGGTACGAAAGAAGAGACCCAGTACTTC; CDR3: CSASAGTKEETQYF
size: .; V: TRBV7-3; D: TRBD1; J: TRBJ2-7; DNA: TGTGCCAGCAGCTCGGCCGGGACAGGGATTGGCGAGCAGTACTTC; CDR3: CASSSAGTGIGEQYF
size: .; V: TRBV7-9; D: .; J: TRBJ2-5; DNA: TGTGCCAGCAGCTTAGTGGCGGGTGTCCAAGAGACCCAGTACTTC; CDR3: CASSLVAGVQETQYF
size: few; V: TRBV5-5; D: TRBD2; J: TRBJ2-2; DNA: TGTGCCAGCAGCCAAAGCGGGGGACGGACCGGGGAGCTGTTTTTT; CDR3: CASSQSGGRTGELFF
size: few; V: TRBV4-2; D: .; J: TRBJ2-4; DNA: TGTGCCAGCAGCCAGTGGGGGGGGGCGCAGGGTCAAAACATTCAGTACTTC; CDR3: CASSQWGGAQGQNIQYF
size: .; V: TRBV6-5; D: .; J: TRBJ1-2; DNA: TGTGCCAGCGGGGACACCTATGGCTACACCTTC; CDR3: CASGDTYGYTF
size: once; V: TRBV5-6; D: .; J: TRBJ2-7; DNA: TGTGCCAGCAGTACAGGAAATTCCTACGAGCAGTACTTC; CDR3: CASSTGNSYEQYF
size: .; V: TRBV29-1; D: .; J: TRBJ1-2; DNA: TGCAGCGTTGAAAATAGCGACGGTTCTAACTATGGCTACACCTTC; CDR3: CSVENSDGSNYGYTF
size: .; V: TRBV18; D: TRBD2; J: TRBJ2-1; DNA: TGTGCCAGCTCACCCGATACAGCGGGGGAGCAGTTCTTC; CDR3: CASSPDTAGEQFF
size: few; V: TRBV5-1; D: .; J: TRBJ2-7; DNA: TGCGCCAGCAGCTTGGACAGTAAGTACGAGCAGTACTTC; CDR3: CASSLDSKYEQYF
size: many; V: TRBV4-1; D: TRBD1; J: TRBJ1-6; DNA: TGCGCCAGCAGCCAAGAGGGACAGGGGGTTAATTCACCCCTCCACTTT; CDR3: CASSQEGQGVNSPLHF
size: once; V: TRBV11-1; D: TRBD1; J: TRBJ2-1; DNA: TGTGCCAGCAGCTTATTATCCCGTCAGGGGGATGAGCAGTTCTTC; CDR3: CASSLLSRQGDEQFF
size: once; V: TRBV7-6; D: .; J: TRBJ1-4; DNA: TGTGCCAGCAGCTTAGGTCAGCGGGGTCTAGGTGAAAAACTGTTTTTT; CDR3: CASSLGQRGLGEKLFF
size: .; V: TRBV5-1; D: TRBD2; J: TRBJ2-5; DNA: TGCGCCAGCAGCCCTGGGACTAGAGGGGAGACCCAGTACTTC; CDR3: CASSPGTRGETQYF
size: .; V: TRBV25-1; D: TRBD1; J: TRBJ1-2; DNA: TGTGCCAGGGTTATTACAGGGGGCGATGGCTACACCTTC; CDR3: CARVITGGDGYTF
size: .; V: TRBV6-5; D: TRBD1; J: TRBJ1-1; DNA: TGTGCCAGCAGTCCCCAAGACAGGGGAGGTTCTGAAGCTTTCTTT; CDR3: CASSPQDRGGSEAFF
size: .; V: TRBV3-1/TRBV3-2; D: .; J: TRBJ2-7; DNA: TGTGCCAGCAGCCCTACGGGAATTGTCGCCGAGCAGTACTTC; CDR3: CASSPTGIVAEQYF
size: .; V: TRBV7-2; D: .; J: TRBJ1-1; DNA: TGTGCCAGCAGCTTATCCAGGGGAGGGACTGAAGCTTTCTTT; CDR3: CASSLSRGGTEAFF
size: .; V: TRBV10-3; D: TRBD1; J: TRBJ2-5; DNA: TGTGCCATCAGTGCCGGGACAGGGGTCGTAGAGGAGACCCAGTACTTC; CDR3: CAISAGTGVVEETQYF
size: .; V: TRBV6-5; D: .; J: TRBJ1-1; DNA: TGTGCCAGCAGTTATAGCAGGGGAGACACTGAAGCTTTCTTT; CDR3: CASSYSRGDTEAFF
size: once; V: TRBV2; D: .; J: TRBJ2-5; DNA: TGTGCCAGCAGTGTGCGGGCCGGGGAGACCCAGTACTTC; CDR3: CASSVRAGETQYF
size: .; V: TRBV5-6; D: .; J: TRBJ2-5; DNA: TGTGCCAGCAGCGGAGTAGTTGAAGAGACCCAGTACTTC; CDR3: CASSGVVEETQYF
size: .; V: TRBV13; D: TRBD2; J: TRBJ2-4; DNA: TGTGCCAGCAGCTCGCGAAGTGTGGGACTAGCATTCAAAAACATTCAGTACTTC; CDR3: CASSSRSVGLAFKNIQYF
size: .; V: TRBV2; D: .; J: TRBJ2-7; DNA: TGTGCCAGCACTCCCCGGGGCGAGCAGTACTTC; CDR3: CASTPRGEQYF
size: .; V: TRBV30; D: .; J: TRBJ2-1; DNA: TGTGCCTGGAGTTCCGGGACCTACAATGAGCAGTTCTTC; CDR3: CAWSSGTYNEQFF
size: .; V: TRBV6-5; D: TRBD2; J: TRBJ2-1; DNA: TGTGCCAGCTCCGGGACTACGGATGAGCAGTTCTTC; CDR3: CASSGTTDEQFF
size: .; V: TRBV6-1; D: .; J: TRBJ2-5; DNA: TGTGCCAGCAGTGAAGCGGGGGCAGGAAGAGAGACCCAGTACTTC; CDR3: CASSEAGAGRETQYF
size: .; V: TRBV5-4; D: TRBD1; J: TRBJ1-4; DNA: TGTGCCAGCAGCGGACAGGGTGATTTCGGGGCTAATGAAAAACTGTTTTTT; CDR3: CASSGQGDFGANEKLFF
size: .; V: TRBV19; D: .; J: TRBJ1-1; DNA: TGTGCCAGTAGAGCCGCGGACAAAAGGGACACTGAAGCTTTCTTT; CDR3: CASRAADKRDTEAFF
size: once; V: TRBV18; D: TRBD1; J: TRBJ2-7; DNA: TGTGCCAGCTCACAACGGACAGGGATCTACGAGCAGTACTTC; CDR3: CASSQRTGIYEQYF
size: .; V: TRBV5-1; D: .; J: TRBJ2-7; DNA: TGCGCCAGCAGCTTGGAGGAGGGGAATAGCTACGAGCAGTACTTC; CDR3: CASSLEEGNSYEQYF
size: once; V: TRBV6-5; D: .; J: TRBJ2-1; DNA: TGTGCCAGCACCCTGGGGCGGGGACTGGAGCAGTTCTTC; CDR3: CASTLGRGLEQFF
size: few; V: TRBV5-1; D: TRBD1; J: TRBJ2-2; DNA: TGCGCCAGCAGCTTGGGAGACAGGGGGCGCACCGGGGAGCTGTTTTTT; CDR3: CASSLGDRGRTGELFF
size: .; V: TRBV18; D: .; J: TRBJ2-5; DNA: TGTGCCAGCTCACCGACTAGATCCCAAGAGACCCAGTACTTC; CDR3: CASSPTRSQETQYF
size: .; V: TRBV20-1; D: .; J: TRBJ1-3; DNA: TGCAGTGCTAGTAGAGGCGGTCCTGGAAACACCATATATTTT; CDR3: CSASRGGPGNTIYF
size: .; V: TRBV5-6; D: .; J: TRBJ1-6; DNA: TGTGCCAGCACCTCGGGGGTAAACAATTCACCCCTCCACTTT; CDR3: CASTSGVNNSPLHF
size: .; V: TRBV5-1; D: .; J: TRBJ2-5; DNA: TGCGCCAGCAGCGAGCGGGCGGCGGGGGAGACCCAGTACTTC; CDR3: CASSERAAGETQYF
size: once; V: TRBV4-3; D: .; J: TRBJ1-2; DNA: TGCGCCAGCAGCCAAGATACGGGGGGCGAGGGGTATGGCTACACCTTC; CDR3: CASSQDTGGEGYGYTF
size: .; V: TRBV9; D: .; J: TRBJ2-3; DNA: TGTGCCAGCAGCGTAGTTAGGGGGTCAGATACGCAGTATTTT; CDR3: CASSVVRGSDTQYF
size: once; V: TRBV4-3; D: .; J: TRBJ1-1; DNA: TGCGCCAGCAGCCAAGATATCGGAGTGAACACTGAAGCTTTCTTT; CDR3: CASSQDIGVNTEAFF
size: .; V: TRBV9; D: TRBD2; J: TRBJ2-2; DNA: TGTGCCAGCAGCGTAGGTTCCCTAGCGGGGGCGGGGGAGCTGTTTTTT; CDR3: CASSVGSLAGAGELFF
size: .; V: TRBV5-1; D: TRBD1; J: TRBJ1-1; DNA: TGCGCCAGCAGCTCCGGACAGGGGCGGGACACTGAAGCTTTCTTT; CDR3: CASSSGQGRDTEAFF
size: .; V: TRBV6-2/TRBV6-3; D: .; J: TRBJ2-7; DNA: TGTGCCAGCAGCCCGCACAGGTTCTACGAGCAGTACTTC; CDR3: CASSPHRFYEQYF
size: .; V: TRBV29-1; D: .; J: TRBJ1-5; DNA: TGCAGCGTTGAGTCGGTACCCCAGCATTTT; CDR3: CSVESVPQHF
size: .; V: TRBV30; D: TRBD1; J: TRBJ1-5; DNA: TGTGCCTGGAGTGTCACTGGGACAGGTTTTGATCAGCCCCAGCATTTT; CDR3: CAWSVTGTGFDQPQHF
size: few; V: TRBV3-1/TRBV3-2; D: .; J: TRBJ1-2; DNA: TGTGCCAGCAGCCAGGTTGATCAGGGGCCCTATGGCTACACCTTC; CDR3: CASSQVDQGPYGYTF
size: .; V: TRBV5-1; D: .; J: TRBJ2-1; DNA: TGCGCCAGCAGCTATACAGGTTTCTCCTACAATGAGCAGTTCTTC; CDR3: CASSYTGFSYNEQFF
size: .; V: TRBV4-1; D: TRBD1; J: TRBJ2-7; DNA: TGCGCCAGCAGCCAAGATATGATGGCGGACAGGGTACACGAGCAGTACTTC; CDR3: CASSQDMMADRVHEQYF
size: .; V: TRBV5-6; D: TRBD1; J: TRBJ2-1; DNA: TGTGCCAGCAGCTTGTCGGGACAGGGTTCGCTCTTC; CDR3: CASSLSGQGSLF
size: .; V: TRBV6-6; D: .; J: TRBJ1-1; DNA: TGTGCCAGCAGCTACAGGGCCCCACAGGATGGAGCTTTCTTT; CDR3: CASSYRAPQDGAFF
size: .; V: TRBV6-5; D: .; J: TRBJ1-4; DNA: TGTGCCAGCAGTAACTTACAGGGAGGGGAGGAAAAACTGTTTTTT; CDR3: CASSNLQGGEEKLFF
size: .; V: TRBV12-3/TRBV12-4; D: TRBD1; J: TRBJ1-2; DNA: TGTGCCAGCAGTGTTGGACAGGGTTACACCTTC; CDR3: CASSVGQGYTF
size: .; V: TRBV4-2; D: .; J: TRBJ2-7; DNA: TGTGCCAGCAGCCAGACCTGGGCAGGGGAAAACCAGCAGTACTTC; CDR3: CASSQTWAGENQQYF
size: .; V: TRBV9; D: .; J: TRBJ1-4; DNA: TGTGCCAGCAGCCCCTTGGGGGAGGGAAAACTGTTTTTT; CDR3: CASSPLGEGKLFF